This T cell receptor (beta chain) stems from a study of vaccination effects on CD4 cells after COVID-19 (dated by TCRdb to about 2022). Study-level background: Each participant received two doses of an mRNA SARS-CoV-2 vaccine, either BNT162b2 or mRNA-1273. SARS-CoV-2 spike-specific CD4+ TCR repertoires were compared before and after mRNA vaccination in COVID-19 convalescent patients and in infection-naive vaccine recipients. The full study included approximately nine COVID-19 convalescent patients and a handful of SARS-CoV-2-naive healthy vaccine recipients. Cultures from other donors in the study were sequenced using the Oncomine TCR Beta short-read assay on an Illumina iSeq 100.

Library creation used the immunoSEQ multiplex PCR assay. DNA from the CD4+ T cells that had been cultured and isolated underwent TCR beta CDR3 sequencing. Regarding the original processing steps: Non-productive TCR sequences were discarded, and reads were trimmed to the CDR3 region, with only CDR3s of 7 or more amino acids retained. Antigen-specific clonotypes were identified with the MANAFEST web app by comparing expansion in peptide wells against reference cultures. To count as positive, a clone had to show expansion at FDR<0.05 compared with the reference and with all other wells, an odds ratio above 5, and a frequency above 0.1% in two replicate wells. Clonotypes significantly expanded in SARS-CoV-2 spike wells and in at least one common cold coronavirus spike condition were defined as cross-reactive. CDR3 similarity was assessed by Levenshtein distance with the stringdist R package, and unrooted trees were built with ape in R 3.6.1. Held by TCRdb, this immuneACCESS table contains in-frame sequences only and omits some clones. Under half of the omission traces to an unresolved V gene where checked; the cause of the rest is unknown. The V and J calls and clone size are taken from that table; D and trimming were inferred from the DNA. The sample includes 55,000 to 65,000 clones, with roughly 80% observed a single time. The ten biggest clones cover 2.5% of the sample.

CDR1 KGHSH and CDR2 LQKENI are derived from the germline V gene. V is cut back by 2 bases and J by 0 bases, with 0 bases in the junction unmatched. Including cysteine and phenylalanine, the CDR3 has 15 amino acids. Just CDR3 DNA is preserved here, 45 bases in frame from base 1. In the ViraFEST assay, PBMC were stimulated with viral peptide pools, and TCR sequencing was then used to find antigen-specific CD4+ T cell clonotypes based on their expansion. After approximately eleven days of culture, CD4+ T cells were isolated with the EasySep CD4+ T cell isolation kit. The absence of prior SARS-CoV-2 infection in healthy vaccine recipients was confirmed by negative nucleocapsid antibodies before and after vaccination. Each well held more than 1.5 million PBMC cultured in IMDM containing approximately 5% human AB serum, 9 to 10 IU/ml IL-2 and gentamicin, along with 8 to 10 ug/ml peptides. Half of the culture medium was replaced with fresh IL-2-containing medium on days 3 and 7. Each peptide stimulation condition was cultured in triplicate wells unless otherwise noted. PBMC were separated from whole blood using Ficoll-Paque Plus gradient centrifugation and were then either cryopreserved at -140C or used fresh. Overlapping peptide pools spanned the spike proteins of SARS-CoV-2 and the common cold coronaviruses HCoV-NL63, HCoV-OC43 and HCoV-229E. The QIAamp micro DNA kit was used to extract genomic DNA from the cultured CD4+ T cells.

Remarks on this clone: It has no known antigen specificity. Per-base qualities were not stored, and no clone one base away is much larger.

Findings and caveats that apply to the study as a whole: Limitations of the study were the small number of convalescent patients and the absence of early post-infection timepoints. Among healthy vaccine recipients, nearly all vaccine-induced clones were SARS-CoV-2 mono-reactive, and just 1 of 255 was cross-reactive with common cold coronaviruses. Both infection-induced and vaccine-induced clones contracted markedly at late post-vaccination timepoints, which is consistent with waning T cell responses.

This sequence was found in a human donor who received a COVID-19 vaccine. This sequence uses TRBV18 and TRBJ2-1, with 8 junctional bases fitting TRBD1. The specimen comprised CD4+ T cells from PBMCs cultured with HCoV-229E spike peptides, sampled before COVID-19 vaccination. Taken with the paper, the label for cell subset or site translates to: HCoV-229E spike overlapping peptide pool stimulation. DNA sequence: TGTGCCAGCTCACCAGGACAGGGCTCCTACAATGAGCAGTTCTTC. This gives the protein CASSPGQGSYNEQFF.